The clone carrying this T cell receptor (beta chain) was detected ten times or more. The antigen remains unidentified. The sample belongs to a study of breast tumors, draining lymph nodes, adjacent tissues. Study-wide points: That most tumor T cells come from lymph nodes remained unproven. Tumor TCR diversity was below lymph nodes but above nontumor tissue.

The junction had 8 bases not matched to a gene; V was cut back by 3 bases and J by 9 bases. CDR3 size: 14 residues. The V gene's germline CDR1 is MNHEY and CDR2 SMNVEV (reference sequence). TCRdb itself ran the multiplex PCR reads through MiXCR, one entry per CDR3 protein. The repertoire has 20,000 to 25,000 distinct CDR3 sequences, around 25% of them found once; the top ten carry roughly 14%. The sample comprised breast tumor tissue. The rearrangement uses TRBV27 and TRBJ2-1; 7 bases align to TRBD1. This TCR was recovered from a female donor with breast cancer. Some clones in this sample may be carry-over from other donors' samples. Written as DNA, the CDR3 is TGTGCCAGCAGTTTCGACAGGGTGAGGTCTGAGCAGTTCTTC. This codes for CASSFDRVRSEQFF.